This entry describes one T cell receptor (beta chain). Its antigen is as yet unknown. The CDR3 is 14 amino acids. The V and J ends lost 4 bases and 2 bases respectively, with 11 bases between them. CDR1 and CDR2 from the germline V gene are ENHRY and SYGVKD. Methods used by the authors: The detection floor for productive clonotype frequency was 2.59 x 10-5. Produced via immunoSEQ multiplex PCR; TCRdb's table is partial and in-frame only. V and J calls and clone size come straight from that table; D and trimming were deduced from the DNA. The sample contains over 25,000 clones, around four fifths of which appear only once. The sample comes from a study of STAT5B mutations in CD4+ large granular lymphocyte leukemia. Study outcomes and limitations: Top patient clones used TRBV06 genes more often: 8/27 versus 2/35 in controls.

Healthy controls were blood donor buffy coats. The sequence was collected from a human donor in good health. The chain has TRBV10-3 and TRBJ1-2; no definite D call. Input material: CD4+ T cells from blood buffy coats. CDR3 nucleotides: TGTGCCATCAGTGCTGGGGAAGGGAACTATGGCTACACCTTC. This gives the protein CAISAGEGNYGYTF.